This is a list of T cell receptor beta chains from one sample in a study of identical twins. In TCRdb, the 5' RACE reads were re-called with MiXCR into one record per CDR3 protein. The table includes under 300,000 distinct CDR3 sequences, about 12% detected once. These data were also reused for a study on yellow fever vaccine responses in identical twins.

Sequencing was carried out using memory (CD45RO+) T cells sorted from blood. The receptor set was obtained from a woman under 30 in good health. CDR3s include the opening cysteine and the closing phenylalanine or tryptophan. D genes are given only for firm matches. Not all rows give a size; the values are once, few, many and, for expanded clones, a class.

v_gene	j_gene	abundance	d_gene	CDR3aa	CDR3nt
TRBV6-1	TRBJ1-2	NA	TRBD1	CASRSPGQGLSNYGYTF	TGTGCCAGCAGGTCTCCGGGACAGGGGCTGTCTAACTATGGCTACACCTTC
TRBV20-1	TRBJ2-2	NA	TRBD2	CSAQAPGLAGGGIGGELFF	TGCAGTGCTCAAGCTCCGGGCTTGGCGGGAGGAGGGATTGGCGGGGAGCTGTTTTTT
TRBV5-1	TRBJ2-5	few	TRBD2	CASSLGSSGLQETQYF	TGCGCCAGCAGCTTGGGAAGTAGCGGGTTACAAGAGACCCAGTACTTC
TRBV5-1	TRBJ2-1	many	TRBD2	CASSLTTSGGANEQFF	TGCGCCAGCAGCTTGACCACTAGCGGGGGGGCAAATGAGCAGTTCTTC
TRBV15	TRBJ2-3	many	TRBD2	CATSRVSGGADTQYF	TGTGCCACCAGCAGAGTCAGCGGGGGCGCAGATACGCAGTATTTT
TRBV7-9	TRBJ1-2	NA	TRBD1	CASSLPGTGGYGYTF	TGTGCCAGCAGCTTACCGGGGACAGGGGGCTATGGCTACACCTTC
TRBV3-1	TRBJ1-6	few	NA	CASSREAASYSPLHF	TGTGCCAGCAGCCGAGAGGCAGCTTCATATTCACCCCTCCACTTT
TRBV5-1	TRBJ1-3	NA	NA	CASSLVGTGNTIYF	TGCGCCAGCAGCTTGGTAGGAACTGGAAACACCATATATTTT
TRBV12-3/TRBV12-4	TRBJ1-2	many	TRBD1	CASSYNRGFRYGYTF	TGTGCCAGCAGTTATAACAGGGGATTTCGCTATGGCTACACCTTC
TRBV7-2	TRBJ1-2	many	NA	CASSAYRVESGYTF	TGTGCCAGCAGCGCCTACAGGGTTGAGTCTGGCTACACCTTC
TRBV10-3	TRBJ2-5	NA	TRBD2	CAIRRGLAGEETQYF	TGTGCCATCAGGAGGGGACTAGCGGGAGAAGAGACCCAGTACTTC
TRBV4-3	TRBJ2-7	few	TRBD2	CASSQEFLGLDNEQYF	TGCGCCAGCAGCCAAGAATTCTTAGGACTAGATAACGAGCAGTACTTC
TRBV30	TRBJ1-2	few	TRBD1	CAWSQGQSQGYTF	TGTGCCTGGAGTCAGGGACAGTCCCAGGGCTACACCTTC
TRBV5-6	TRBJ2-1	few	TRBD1	CASSLGTGAMGFLF	TGTGCCAGCAGCTTGGGTACAGGGGCGATGGGGTTTCTCTTC
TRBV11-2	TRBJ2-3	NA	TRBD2	CASSPLAGDTQYF	TGTGCCAGCAGCCCCTTAGCGGGGGATACGCAGTATTTT